Each of the 19 T cell receptor beta chains below was sequenced from the same sample in a study of monozygotic twins with inflammatory bowel disease. TCRdb reprocessed the 5' RACE reads; each CDR3 protein has one entry and no DNA is given. Its table lists nearly 450,000 distinct CDR3 sequences. The sample was blood. Receptor source: a human donor with ulcerative colitis or Crohn's disease, or a healthy co-twin of an affected twin (not recorded which).

The chain couples TRBV9 to TRBJ1-4; the TCRdb D gene call, TRBD1, has no DNA to confirm it. The V gene's germline CDR1 is SGDLS and CDR2 YYNGEE. The CDR3 contains 17 residues. The chain's CDR3 is CASSSPGQGPTNEELFF. Looking up the rest from reference TRBV9 and TRBJ1-4 gives the full variable domain: DSGVTQTPKHLITATGQRVTLRCSPRSGDLSVYWYQQSLDQGLQFLIQYYNGEERAKGNILERFSAQQFPDLHSELNLSSLELGDSALYFCASSSPGQGPTNEELFFGSGTQLSVL.

This chain connects TRBV7-9 to TRBJ1-4; TCRdb reports TRBD1, a call that lacks DNA to check it against. CDR3 length: 13 residues. Germline V gene lookup returns CDR1 SEHNR and CDR2 FQNEAQ (reference sequence). This CDR3 reads CASGFRENEKLFF.

The J gene is TRBJ2-5, the V gene TRBV27; there is no DNA to check the TCRdb D call of TRBD1. Germline loops: CDR1 MNHEY, CDR2 SMNVEV (reference sequence). The CDR3 has 14 residues. The CDR3 loop reads CASSSGTGVETQYF.

The V call is TRBV7-8, the J call TRBJ2-6; checking the TCRdb D call of TRBD1 is not possible without DNA. This CDR3 is built from 13 residues. Germline CDR1 and CDR2: SGHVS and FQNEAQ. Here the CDR3 reads CASSLGGSNVLTF.

This rearrangement joins TRBV5-4 to TRBJ1-2; TCRdb picks TRBD1, but there is no DNA to check that call. CDR3 length equals 15 residues. CDR1 SGHNT and CDR2 YYREEE come from the germline V gene (reference sequence). CDR3 sequence: CASSSMTGGDYGYTF.

The chain combines TRBV11-1 with TRBJ2-4. The CDR3 totals 14 residues. Germline values: CDR1 SGHAT, CDR2 FQDESV (reference sequence). CDR3: CASSLGWTKNIQYF.

This sequence joins TRBV5-8 and TRBJ2-1; the D call of TRBD1 rests on TCRdb alone, since no DNA is present to check it. Germline V gene lookup returns CDR1 SGHTS and CDR2 YDEGEE. The CDR3 spans 14 residues. The CDR3 here is CASSLEGDRNEQFF.

V is TRBV28 and J is TRBJ1-2; TCRdb proposes TRBD1, but this gene call is untestable without DNA. This CDR3 region has 15 residues. Germline assignment: CDR1 MDHEN and CDR2 SYDVKM. CDR3 residues: CASSRPTGFNYGYTF.

This sequence joins TRBV7-8 and TRBJ1-2. The CDR3 runs 15 residues. The germline CDR1 and CDR2 sequences are SGHVS and FQNEAQ. CDR3 sequence reads: CASSLEKGTSYGYTF.

This rearrangement joins TRBV20-1 to TRBJ2-3; TCRdb proposes TRBD1, but this gene call is untestable without DNA. CDR1 is DFQATT and CDR2 is SNEGSKA in the germline V gene (reference sequence). CDR3 length: 15 amino acids. CDR3 residues: CSAGDPSGGTDTQYF.

The V call is TRBV5-1, the J call TRBJ2-1; the D call of TRBD2 rests on TCRdb alone, since no DNA is present to check it. CDR3 length: 15 amino acids. Germline assignment: CDR1 SGHRS and CDR2 YFSETQ. The CDR3: CASSPWREGVNEQFF.

V and J are TRBV5-5 and TRBJ2-2; as DNA is missing, the TRBD1 call by TCRdb cannot be tested. CDR3 size: 15 residues. Germline V gene sequence: CDR1 SGHKS, CDR2 YYEKEE (reference sequence). The chain's CDR3 is CASSFLTGRTGELFF.

This chain links TRBV7-9 with TRBJ2-1; as DNA is missing, the TRBD1 call by TCRdb cannot be tested. This CDR3 has 11 amino acids. In germline, CDR1 is SEHNR, CDR2 FQNEAQ (reference sequence). CDR3 loop: CASSTDREQFF.

The J gene is TRBJ2-6, the V gene TRBV28; TCRdb reports TRBD1, a call that lacks DNA to check it against. The CDR3 runs to 15 residues. CDR1 and CDR2 (germline): MDHEN, SYDVKM. CDR3 amino acids: CASRPTGAGANVLTF.

The chain recombines TRBV29-1 with TRBJ2-1; TCRdb gives TRBD2 as the D gene, but with no DNA this cannot be confirmed. CDR1 and CDR2 (germline): SQVTM, ANQGSEA. The CDR3 contains 13 residues. This CDR3 is CSVGSGSYNEQFF.

The V and J genes are TRBV4-1 and TRBJ1-2. Germline CDR1 reads MGHRA; CDR2 reads YSYEKL. The CDR3 has 13 amino acids. CDR3: CASSQVGSYGYTF.

The rearrangement uses TRBV6-1 and TRBJ1-5. CDR1 and CDR2 (germline): MNHNS, SASEGT. CDR3 length equals 14 residues. The CDR3 here is CASTPPGGGQPQHF.

The V call is TRBV5-5, the J call TRBJ2-7; the TCRdb call, TRBD2, lacks DNA for checking. Germline V lookup: CDR1 SGHKS, CDR2 YYEKEE (reference sequence). The CDR3 length is 15 residues. The CDR3 here is CASSLSASGTYEQYF.

The genes are TRBV28 and TRBJ2-6; TCRdb indicates TRBD1, and absent DNA this call remains unverified. The CDR3 is 17 residues long. The germline CDR1 and CDR2 sequences are MDHEN and SYDVKM. The CDR3 sequence is CASSTGGLFSGANVLTF.